Presented here are 10 T cell receptor beta chains from one specimen sequenced in a study of shared clonotypes between healthy human individuals. Method: immunoSEQ multiplex PCR; TCRdb's copy keeps in-frame clones and lacks some. The sample yields about 1 million clones, around four fifths seen once. The sample consisted of memory CD4+ T cells sorted from blood. This sample's subset: CD45RA-negative fraction. The receptors originated from a man in his late teens or twenties in good health.

The V call is TRBV10-2, the J call TRBJ2-3; no clear D. The length of the CDR3 is 12 residues. Germline V CDR1 and CDR2: WSHSY, SAAADI. V gave up 3 bases and J gave up 2 bases, with 3 bases separating them. The CDR3, as DNA: TGCGCCAGCAGTGAATTCACAGATACGCAGTATTTT. It encodes CASSEFTDTQYF.

The CDR3 DNA sequence: TGTGCCAGCTCTGAACCCCAGAGGGGGCAGAGGACAGATACGCAGTATTTT. It yields the protein CASSEPQRGQRTDTQYF. The rearrangement uses TRBV18 and TRBJ2-3; 7 bases agree with TRBD1. Germline CDR1 KGHSH, CDR2 LQKENI. This CDR3 has 17 amino acids. The V gene end was trimmed by 6 bases and the J gene end by 3 bases; junction bases not matched to a gene: 15.

This clone was detected many times. The rearrangement joins TRBV27 to TRBJ1-3; the D gene is possibly TRBD1 (6 bases). The V end was cut by 6 bases, the J end by 3 bases, with 9 bases between. This CDR3 has 13 residues. Looked up from germline, CDR1 is MNHEY and CDR2 is SMNVEV (reference sequence). In DNA, the CDR3 is TGTGCCAGCAGGGGGGCGGGTGGAAACACCATATATTTT. This translates into CASRGAGGNTIYF.

The rearrangement joins TRBV2 to TRBJ2-1; 7 positions agree with TRBD2. V trimming: 8 bases; J trimming: 1 base; junction bases outside the gene matches: 8. CDR3 length: 15 amino acids. CDR1 and CDR2 from the germline V gene are SNHLY and FYNNEI. The CDR3, as DNA: TGTGCCAGCCTGGGAGCGGGACTATCCTACAATGAGCAGTTCTTC. Its protein is CASLGAGLSYNEQFF.

V gene TRBV11-2 combines with J gene TRBJ2-3; D is ambiguous. CDR1 is SGHAT, CDR2 FQNNGV, per germline. The CDR3 loop spans 14 amino acids. Trimming removed 3 bases at V and 2 bases at J, with 9 bases between. The CDR3 coding sequence is TGTGCCAGCAGCTTGGGCTTTAACACAGATACGCAGTATTTT. The encoded protein is CASSLGFNTDTQYF.

V usage is TRBV7-2 and J usage is TRBJ1-3, with D unresolved. CDR3 length equals 13 residues. Germline CDR1 and CDR2: SGHTA and FQGNSA. The V end was cut by 5 bases, the J end by 4 bases, with 9 bases between. CDR3 DNA: TGTGCCAGCAGCCGACAAGCCGGAAACACCATATATTTT. Its protein product is CASSRQAGNTIYF.

Remarks on this clone: In the same sample, other DNA sequences code for this CDR3. The chain joins TRBV6-5 to TRBJ1-1; no reliable D call. Germline V gene lookup returns CDR1 MNHEY and CDR2 SVGAGI. V was shortened by 5 bases and J by 2 bases, with 12 bases between the two germline ends. CDR3 length equals 14 residues. CDR3 protein: CASSRLDGNTEAFF. CDR3 nucleotides: TGTGCCAGCAGTCGCCTAGACGGTAACACTGAAGCTTTCTTT.

The chain recombines TRBV5-6 with TRBJ2-7, with 7 bases matching TRBD1. In germline, CDR1 is SGHDT, CDR2 YYEEEE. J was trimmed by 5 bases and V by 3 bases; bases with no gene match: 11. The CDR3 loop spans 15 amino acids. CDR3 loop: CASSYITNGQDEQYF. CDR3 nucleotides: TGTGCCAGCAGCTATATAACAAATGGACAGGACGAGCAGTACTTC.

V is TRBV28 and J is TRBJ1-5; perhaps TRBD1 as D (6 bases). The CDR3 contains 16 residues. Germline V gene sequence: CDR1 MDHEN, CDR2 SYDVKM. Trimming pared 7 bases from V and 6 bases from J, leaving 22 bases between. The CDR3, as DNA: TGTGCCAGCACCCAAGGTCGGGGGCGCGACACTCAGCCCCAGCATTTT. Its protein is CASTQGRGRDTQPQHF.

This clone was seen ten or more times. V usage is TRBV7-9 and J usage is TRBJ2-5; no clear D gene. Trimming removed 3 bases at V and 9 bases at J, with 8 bases between. This CDR3 is 11 amino acids long. CDR1 is SEHNR and CDR2 is FQNEAQ in the germline V gene (reference sequence). Here the CDR3 reads CASSLSGPQYF. The CDR3 nucleotides read TGTGCCAGCAGCTTGTCAGGCCCCCAGTACTTC.